Sequencing of this T cell receptor (beta chain) was carried out in a study of early T cells in non-severe SARS-CoV-2 infection. This clonotype was observed at least ten times. What it binds is unknown. Overall study findings and caveats: Lookups in VDJdb leaned toward anti-spike CD8 responses and missed private and CD4 specificities.

Germline CDR1 and CDR2: KGHDR and SFDVKD. J gave up 4 bases and V 5 bases, and 7 bases lay outside the gene matches. The CDR3 totals 15 residues. In the library, individual cDNA molecules carried attached unique molecular identifiers. TCRdb analysed the 5' RACE reads with MiXCR anew, one entry per CDR3 protein. The sample contains around 27,000 distinct CDR3 sequences, around 6% of which appear only once. The sequencing input was whole blood. V is TRBV24-1 and J is TRBJ2-3; 8 bases map to TRBD1. This clonotype was sampled from an adult who was a healthcare worker with PCR-confirmed SARS-CoV-2 infection or an uninfected control (not recorded which). Here the CDR3 DNA reads TGTGCCACCAGTGCCTTGGACAGGGATGCAGATACGCAGTATTTT. This codes for CATSALDRDADTQYF.